A single sample gave rise to the 2 T cell receptor beta chains below, sequenced in a study of blood T cell repertoires in COVID-19. Using immunoSEQ multiplex PCR, the repertoire was profiled, and TCRdb retains in-frame clones only, with some absent. The sample has about 46,000 clones, roughly 85% seen once. Material: peripheral blood. The receptors originated from a human donor in a cohort sampled during active COVID-19. The donor label of this sample is uncertain.

V and J are TRBV5-4 and TRBJ2-1; 7 bases agree with TRBD2. J was trimmed by 3 bases and V by 7 bases; bases with no gene match: 10. The CDR3 runs to 15 residues. Germline V lookup: CDR1 SGHNT, CDR2 YYREEE (reference sequence). In DNA form, the CDR3 reads TGTGCCAGCCGTACGGGGGGAACTGGCTACAATGAGCAGTTCTTC. Translation: CASRTGGTGYNEQFF.

J is TRBJ2-7 and V is TRBV5-1; 7 nucleotides match TRBD1. This CDR3 spans 13 amino acids. Germline loops: CDR1 SGHRS, CDR2 YFSETQ. V was pared by 7 bases and J by 3 bases, with 7 bases of the junction left unmatched. CDR3 nucleotides: TGCGCCAGCCGGCCGGCAGGGGGCTACGAGCAGTACTTC. Its protein product is CASRPAGGYEQYF.